The T cell receptor (beta chain) under discussion was sequenced for a study of T cell changes during pregnancy in multiple sclerosis. This clone came up a few times. The germline V gene encodes CDR1 SGHDT and CDR2 YYEEEE. Losses at the gene ends were 7 bases for V and 2 bases for J; bases not matched to a gene: 4. The CDR3 extends over 14 amino acids. Using immunoSEQ multiplex PCR, the repertoire was profiled, and TCRdb retains in-frame clones only, with some absent. The sample gives 35,000 to 40,000 clones, 90% of which show up once; approximately 0.5% is in the top ten. J is TRBJ1-2 and V is TRBV5-6; 11 bases fit TRBD1. The input for sequencing was CD4+ T cells from peripheral blood mononuclear cells, taken in the second trimester of pregnancy. The source of this sequence is a female donor with multiple sclerosis, enrolled in a pregnancy study. CDR3 nucleotides: TGTGCCAGCCAGGGGGACAGGGGGAACTATGGCTACACCTTC. Amino acids: CASQGDRGNYGYTF.